Included here is one T cell receptor beta chain sequence, with context. CDR1 LGHNT and CDR2 FRNRAP come from the germline V gene. The CDR3 extends over 14 amino acids. TCRdb processed the 5' RACE reads again and assigns one entry to each CDR3 protein, with no DNA. The sample data list about 150,000 distinct CDR3 sequences. The entry originates in a study of T cells expressing NK-cell markers. Study background: In sorted CD3+CD56+NKG2C+, CD3+CD56+NKG2C- and CD3+CD56-NKG2C+ T cells, TCR beta repertoires were obtained.

The gene calls are TRBV12-5 and TRBJ1-1. The sequenced sample was blood T cells: a sorted CD56 or NKG2C T cell subset, CD4+ or CD8+ T cells, or bulk PBMC T cells (not recorded which). This TCR was sampled from a woman aged 45-60 years in good health. Here the CDR3 reads CASGLVSLSGEAFF.